Ten or more counts support the clone carrying this T cell receptor beta chain. Germline-derived CDR1 and CDR2 are MNHNS and SASEGT. The CDR3 extends over 14 amino acids. V was clipped by 7 bases and J by 8 bases, with 15 bases between them. Amplification from RNA transcripts yielded the TCR beta CDR3 regions. Amplification began with first-round RT-PCR using HTBI primers, then second-round multiplex PCR was performed. In TCRdb, the multiplex PCR reads were re-called with MiXCR into one record per CDR3 protein. The table has roughly 300,000 distinct CDR3 sequences, roughly a sixth seen once. These data belong to a study of Graves' ophthalmopathy and Graves' hyperthyroidism. Study as a whole: Peripheral blood (taken before any treatment) was collected at initial diagnosis.

V usage is TRBV6-1 and J usage is TRBJ1-6; TRBD1 is a possible D gene (5 bases). The TCR comes from an adult man with Graves' ophthalmopathy. The sample was peripheral blood. In DNA, the CDR3 is TGTGCCAGCACCCTAGAGGGGATGGATTCACCCCTCCACTTT. Translating it yields CASTLEGMDSPLHF.